The 21 T cell receptor beta chains below were found in one sample sequenced in a study of metastatic and nonmetastatic thyroid tumors (dated by TCRdb to 2018 to 2020). No treatment had been received by any patient before thyroid surgery. Libraries were made using PCR. Sequencing relied on an Illumina HiSeq 4000. TCRdb's own reprocessing of the public reads used fastp at Q25 and MiXCR and kept productive beta chains. A total of around 22,000 clones appear in this sample, 36% of them only once. 20% to 25% of the sample belongs to the ten largest clones. The source material was blood. All receptors come from a male donor with papillary thyroid cancer or a benign thyroid nodule (not recorded which). Some clones in this sample may be carry-over from other donors' samples.

Many counts were recorded for this clone. The J gene is TRBJ2-6, the V gene TRBV19; no clear D gene. Trimming shortened V by 3 bases and J by 2 bases, and 5 bases separated the two germline ends. Germline values: CDR1 LNHDA, CDR2 SQIVND (reference sequence). The CDR3 is 14 amino acids. The CDR3 nucleotides are TGTGCCAGTAGTATCGGCACTGGGGCCAACGTCCTGACTTTC. The encoded protein is CASSIGTGANVLTF.

In this sample, this clone is medium-sized. This chain links TRBV6-1 with TRBJ1-1; weak D call: TRBD1 (6 bases). In germline, CDR1 is MNHNS, CDR2 SASEGT. The CDR3 extends over 13 amino acids. V lost 3 bases to trimming and J lost 1 base, with 6 bases between them. DNA of the CDR3: TGTGCCAGCAGTGAGGGGGCGAACACTGAAGCTTTCTTT. This gives the protein CASSEGANTEAFF.

This clone was recorded at least ten times. The V call is TRBV27, the J call TRBJ2-2, with unresolved D. V gave up 2 bases and J gave up 6 bases, with 4 bases separating them. The CDR3 extends over 12 amino acids. Germline V CDR1 and CDR2: MNHEY, SMNVEV (reference sequence). The chain's CDR3 is CASSLIAGELFF. In DNA form, the CDR3 reads TGTGCCAGCAGTTTAATAGCCGGGGAGCTGTTTTTT.

This clone has only a few counts. This chain uses TRBV30 with TRBJ2-7, with 7 bases that match TRBD2. V shed 2 bases and J 3 bases; nucleotides not matched to a gene: 4. The CDR3 spans 13 residues. CDR1 and CDR2 from the germline V gene are GTSNPN and SVGIG (reference sequence). The CDR3: CAWSRGGYYEQYF. The CDR3 DNA is TGTGCCTGGAGTAGGGGAGGGTACTACGAGCAGTACTTC.

By share, this clone counts as medium-sized (0.01 to 0.1%). The chain has TRBV20-1 and TRBJ2-3; D ambiguous. The CDR3 sequence is 14 residues long. V lost 6 bases and J 6 bases, leaving 19 bases between the germline ends. From germline, CDR1 is DFQATT and CDR2 SNEGSKA (reference sequence). CDR3 sequence: CSARRLGATDTQYF. The CDR3 coding sequence is TGCAGTGCCAGAAGGTTGGGTGCAACGGATACGCAGTATTTT.

This clone was picked up a small number of times. V usage is TRBV6-1 and J usage is TRBJ2-7; 9 bases are shared with TRBD1. CDR1 is MNHNS, CDR2 SASEGT, per germline. The CDR3 spans 17 residues. V shed 7 bases, J shed 3 bases, and the junction held 16 bases outside the gene matches. The CDR3: CASTERWDRVKGYEQYF. The CDR3 DNA follows: TGTGCCAGCACCGAACGTTGGGACAGGGTCAAAGGCTACGAGCAGTACTTC.

By share of the sample, this clone is medium-sized. DNA for the CDR3: TGTGCCAGCAGTTATGCAGGGCAGGCTACGCAGTATTTT. Protein: CASSYAGQATQYF. The chain recombines TRBV6-2 or TRBV6-3 with TRBJ2-3; the D gene is possibly TRBD1 (5 bases). This CDR3 is built from 13 residues. From germline, CDR1 is MNHEY and CDR2 SVGEGT. The ends were cut back, 3 bases at V and 8 bases at J, with 12 bases in the middle.

CDR3 nucleotides: TGCGCCAGCAGCCTGACAAACTCTGGAAACACCATATATTTT. It is translated as CASSLTNSGNTIYF. The chain recombines TRBV4-1 with TRBJ1-3, with no clear D. Trimming took 4 bases from V and 0 from J, leaving 7 bases between them. The length of the CDR3 is 14 residues. Per germline, CDR1 MGHRA and CDR2 YSYEKL.

By its share, this clone is medium-sized. J is TRBJ1-5 and V is TRBV12-5; D is ambiguous. CDR1 LGHNT and CDR2 FRNRAP come from the germline V gene. This CDR3 region has 13 residues. The ends were cut back, 7 bases at V and 1 base at J, with 8 bases in the middle. CDR3: CASADQSNQPQHF. The CDR3 DNA is TGTGCTAGTGCCGATCAAAGCAATCAGCCCCAGCATTTT.

The V gene is TRBV5-1, the J gene TRBJ1-1; no clear D. CDR1 is SGHRS, CDR2 YFSETQ, per germline. V was cut by 1 base and J by 0 bases, with 7 bases left in between. The CDR3 length is 14 residues. CDR3 sequence (DNA): TGCGCCAGCAGCTTGTGGAACATGAACACTGAAGCTTTCTTT. The encoded protein is CASSLWNMNTEAFF.

The chain has TRBV11-2 and TRBJ1-5, with unresolved D. Trimming removed 5 bases at V and 9 bases at J, with 14 bases between. The CDR3 extends over 13 amino acids. The germline gives CDR1 SGHAT, CDR2 FQNNGV. CDR3 in DNA: TGTGCCAGCAGCCTGCAAGGGCGCGCGCCCCAGCATTTT. Amino acids: CASSLQGRAPQHF.

This clone was counted at least ten times. The gene calls are TRBV20-1 and TRBJ2-4, with D perhaps TRBD1 (5 bases). Trimming shortened V by 1 base and J by 8 bases, and 12 bases separated the two germline ends. The CDR3 spans 13 residues. Per the germline V gene, CDR1 is DFQATT and CDR2 is SNEGSKA (reference sequence). DNA for the CDR3: TGCAGTGCTAGAGGATCTGGGGCCGACATTCAGTACTTC. It encodes CSARGSGADIQYF.

The V call is TRBV4-2, the J call TRBJ1-2; tentative D call: TRBD1 (6 bases). V was trimmed by 1 base and J by 3 bases, leaving 15 bases between them. CDR3 length: 16 amino acids. Germline V gene sequence: CDR1 LGHNA, CDR2 YNFKEQ. In nucleotides, the CDR3 is TGTGCCAGCAGCCAAGCTCAGGGGTCCGTCGACTATGGCTACACCTTC. Translation gives CASSQAQGSVDYGYTF.

Sample share makes this clone medium-sized. The V call is TRBV2, the J call TRBJ2-3; 12 nucleotides agree with TRBD2. There are 15 residues in the CDR3. The V gene end was trimmed by 7 bases and the J gene end by 2 bases; junction bases not matched to a gene: 4. The germline V gene encodes CDR1 SNHLY and CDR2 FYNNEI. The CDR3 region is CASTWTSGTTDTQYF. The CDR3 nucleotides read TGTGCCAGCACTTGGACTAGCGGGACCACAGATACGCAGTATTTT.

The chain is built from TRBV30 and TRBJ1-6, with 8 nucleotides matching TRBD1. This CDR3 contains 16 residues. Germline CDR1 reads GTSNPN; CDR2 reads SVGIG (reference sequence). V dropped 0 bases and J dropped 6; count of bases not matched to a gene: 7. The CDR3 here is CAWSVPGTGGNSPLHF. The CDR3 bases are TGTGCCTGGAGTGTACCGGGAACAGGGGGTAATTCACCCCTCCACTTT.

This clone was recorded many times. This may be a read error: a much more frequent sequence differs by one nucleotide. This chain links TRBV12-3 or TRBV12-4 with TRBJ2-2; D may correspond to TRBD1 or TRBD2 (5 bases each). V lost 2 bases to trimming and J lost 6 bases, with 13 bases between them. The CDR3 is 15 residues long. CDR3 region: CASSLSRVGPGELFF. CDR3 nucleotide sequence: TGTGCCAGCAGTTTATCAAGGGTGGGACCCGGGGAGCTGTTTTTT.

This chain joins TRBV5-1 and TRBJ2-7, with a tentative D call TRBD2 (6 bases). Germline V gene sequence: CDR1 SGHRS, CDR2 YFSETQ. The CDR3 sequence is 11 residues long. V shed 8 bases and J shed 2 bases, with 8 bases lying between them. CDR3 nucleotides: TGCGCCAGTAGACTAGCCTACGAGCAGTACTTC. It translates to CASRLAYEQYF.

A few counts support this clone. The chain recombines TRBV27 with TRBJ2-7, with 11 bases matching TRBD1. CDR1 is MNHEY and CDR2 is SMNVEV in the germline V gene (reference sequence). V lost 5 bases and J lost 1; bases outside the gene matches: 1. The CDR3 consists of 14 residues. The chain's CDR3 is CASSGQGASYEQYF. CDR3 nucleotide sequence: TGTGCCAGCAGTGGACAGGGGGCATCCTACGAGCAGTACTTC.

J is TRBJ2-3 and V is TRBV20-1, with 7 bases matching TRBD2. The V gene's germline CDR1 is DFQATT and CDR2 SNEGSKA (reference sequence). The CDR3 consists of 17 residues. The V and J ends lost 2 bases and 5 bases, in that order; junction bases with no gene match: 16. This chain's CDR3 is CSARNPLGAGELDTQYF. Here the CDR3 DNA reads TGCAGTGCTAGAAACCCTCTAGGCGCGGGGGAATTAGATACGCAGTATTTT.

The V gene is TRBV12-3 or TRBV12-4, the J gene TRBJ2-7; the D gene could be TRBD1 or TRBD2 (5 bases each). This CDR3 is 16 amino acids long. Between the trimmed V and J ends, which lost 1 base and 7 bases, there was a span of 20 bases. CDR3 in amino acids: CASSLGGLGPTGEQYF. CDR3 in DNA: TGTGCCAGCAGTTTAGGTGGCCTGGGACCAACGGGTGAGCAGTACTTC.

CDR3 in amino acids: CASIRQGASTEAFF. The CDR3 region has the DNA TGTGCCAGCATTAGACAGGGGGCGAGTACTGAAGCTTTCTTT. The rearrangement joins TRBV28 to TRBJ1-1; 10 nucleotides agree with TRBD1. This CDR3 has 14 residues. The V gene end was trimmed by 7 bases and the J gene end by 5 bases; junction bases not matched to a gene: 7. Germline V gene sequence: CDR1 MDHEN, CDR2 SYDVKM.